One TCR beta chain is described in this entry. Its antigen is not known. Other DNA sequences in the sample encode the same CDR3. V trimming: 0 bases; J trimming: 0 bases; junction bases outside the gene matches: 2. Per the germline V gene, CDR1 is ENHRY and CDR2 is SYGVKD. CDR3 length equals 16 residues. This record belongs to a study of shared clonotypes between healthy human individuals. Terminally differentiated effector memory CD45RA+ cells were excluded by CCR7 positive selection of CD45RO-negative cells. All the donors were Caucasian adults who lived in Nashville, Tennessee. General study findings and limits: Large depth notwithstanding, sorted-subset sequencing proved incomplete by rarefaction. Naive subsets generally exceeded memory subsets in estimated richness.

Profiling relied on immunoSEQ multiplex PCR, and the TCRdb table lists in-frame clones only, not all of them. The repertoire holds nearly 600,000 clones, with roughly 95% as singletons. This clonotype was obtained from a woman aged 25 to 39 in good health. Input material: naive CD8+ T cells sorted from blood. The V call is TRBV10-3, the J call TRBJ2-1; 7 bases map to TRBD2. In DNA, the CDR3 is TGTGCCATCAGTGAGTCTGGCGGGAGCTCCTACAATGAGCAGTTCTTC. This gives the protein CAISESGGSSYNEQFF.